These T cell receptor beta chains were read from a single sample in a study of T cells in Graves' hyperthyroidism and ophthalmopathy. TCRdb independently ran MiXCR on the multiplex PCR reads; one entry per CDR3 protein. The table shows hundreds of thousands of distinct CDR3 sequences, with 15% to 17% occurring only once. Sequenced material: blood. The receptors derive from a woman aged 18 to 35 with Graves' hyperthyroidism that later progressed to Graves' ophthalmopathy. Both conserved end residues are trimmed from each CDR3. The D gene is left open where the match is weak.

j_gene	d_gene	v_gene	CDR3aa
TRBJ2-1	.	TRBV28	ASSQDNDSYNEQF
TRBJ2-5	TRBD2	TRBV2	ASSLSGRGETQY
TRBJ2-1	.	TRBV6-1	ASRNLGQAAGESSYNEQF
TRBJ1-6	.	TRBV6-1	ASSPRLAGNSPLH
TRBJ2-1	TRBD2	TRBV6-6	ASSYGLAGHNEQF
TRBJ2-1	.	TRBV27	ASRMRVNEQF
TRBJ2-7	.	TRBV20-1	SARASVAYEQY
TRBJ2-1	.	TRBV27	ASSRPPSYNEKF
TRBJ2-1	.	TRBV19	ASSAPGTDYNEQF
TRBJ1-3	TRBD1	TRBV24-1	ATSDLPDRDGNTIY
TRBJ2-3	.	TRBV2	ASRGGTTSTDTQY
TRBJ2-1	.	TRBV20-1	SSRSLVAGWDEQF
TRBJ2-5	.	TRBV12-3/TRBV12-4	ASSLGVKGGGETQY
TRBJ2-3	TRBD2	TRBV20-1	SARDLLAALSTDTQY
TRBJ2-2	.	TRBV25-1	ASSEYGRADTGELF